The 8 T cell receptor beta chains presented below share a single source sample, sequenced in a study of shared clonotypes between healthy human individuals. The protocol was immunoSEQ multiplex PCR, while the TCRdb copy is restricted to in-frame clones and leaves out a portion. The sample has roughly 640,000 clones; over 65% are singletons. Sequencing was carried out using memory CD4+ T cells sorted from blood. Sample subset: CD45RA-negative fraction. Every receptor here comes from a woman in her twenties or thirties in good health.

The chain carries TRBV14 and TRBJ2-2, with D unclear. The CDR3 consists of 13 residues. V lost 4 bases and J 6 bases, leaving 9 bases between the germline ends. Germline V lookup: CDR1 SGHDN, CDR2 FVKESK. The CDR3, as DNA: TGTGCCAGCAGCCGACCTAGGGCCGGGGAGCTGTTTTTT. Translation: CASSRPRAGELFF.

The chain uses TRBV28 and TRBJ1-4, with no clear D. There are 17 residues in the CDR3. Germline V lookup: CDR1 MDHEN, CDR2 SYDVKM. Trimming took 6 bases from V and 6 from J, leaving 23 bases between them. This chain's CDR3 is CASSSRVSGWLHEKLFF. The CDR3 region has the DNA TGTGCCAGCAGCTCTAGGGTATCCGGGTGGCTACATGAAAAACTGTTTTTT.

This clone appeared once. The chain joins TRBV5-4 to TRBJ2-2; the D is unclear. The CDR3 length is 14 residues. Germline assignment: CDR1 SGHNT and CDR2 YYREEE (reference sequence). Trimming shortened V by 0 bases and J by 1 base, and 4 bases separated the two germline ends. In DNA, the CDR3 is TGTGCCAGCAGCTTGGTGGGGAACACCGGGGAGCTGTTTTTT. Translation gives CASSLVGNTGELFF. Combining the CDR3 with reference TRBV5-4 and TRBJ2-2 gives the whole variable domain ETGVTQSPTHLIKTRGQQVTLRCSSQSGHNTVSWYQQALGQGPQFIFQYYREEENGRGNFPPRFSGLQFPNYSSELNVNALELDDSALYLCASSLVGNTGELFFGEGSRLTVL.

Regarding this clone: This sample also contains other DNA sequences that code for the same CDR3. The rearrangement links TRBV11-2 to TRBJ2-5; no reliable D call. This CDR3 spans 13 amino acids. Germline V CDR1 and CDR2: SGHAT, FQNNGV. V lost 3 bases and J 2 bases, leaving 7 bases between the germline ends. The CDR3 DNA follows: TGTGCCAGCAGCTTTGGTCAGCAAGAGACCCAGTACTTC. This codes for CASSFGQQETQYF.

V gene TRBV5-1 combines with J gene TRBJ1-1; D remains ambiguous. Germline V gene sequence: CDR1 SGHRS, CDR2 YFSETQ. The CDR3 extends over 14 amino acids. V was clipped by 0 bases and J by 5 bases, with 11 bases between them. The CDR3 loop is CASSLGRATTEAFF. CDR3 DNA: TGCGCCAGCAGCTTGGGACGGGCTACTACTGAAGCTTTCTTT.

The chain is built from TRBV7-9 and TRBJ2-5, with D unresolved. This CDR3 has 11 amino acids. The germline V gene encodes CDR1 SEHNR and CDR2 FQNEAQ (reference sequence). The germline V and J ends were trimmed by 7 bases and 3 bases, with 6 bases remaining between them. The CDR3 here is CASTQEETQYF. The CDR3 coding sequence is TGTGCCAGCACCCAAGAAGAGACCCAGTACTTC.

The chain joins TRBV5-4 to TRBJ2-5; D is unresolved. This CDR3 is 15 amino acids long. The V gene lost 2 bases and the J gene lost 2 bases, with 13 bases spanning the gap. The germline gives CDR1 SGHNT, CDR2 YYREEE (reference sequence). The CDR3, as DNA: TGTGCCAGCAGCTTCGGCGTTGGGAATCAAGAGACCCAGTACTTC. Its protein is CASSFGVGNQETQYF.

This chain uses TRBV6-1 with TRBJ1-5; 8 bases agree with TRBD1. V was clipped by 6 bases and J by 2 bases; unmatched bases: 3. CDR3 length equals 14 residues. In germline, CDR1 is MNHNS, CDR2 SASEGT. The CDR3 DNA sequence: TGTGCCAGCAGGCTGACAGGGGGCAATCAGCCCCAGCATTTT. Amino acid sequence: CASRLTGGNQPQHF.